This TCR delta chain appears in the sequencing data of a study of Vδ1+ human thymocytes. RNA was extracted from the cells and then reverse transcribed. Pooled V-gene forward primers with one constant-region reverse primer generated the CDR3 amplicons by multiplex PCR. TCRdb re-processed the multiplex PCR reads using CATT. Of approximately 58,000 delta-chain clones in the sample, more than 13% are singletons; the top ten hold 0.3% to 0.5%. Notes on this clone: Antigen unknown.

Between roughly 96% and 99.6% of sorted thymocytes were Vdelta1+. In germline, CDR1 is TSWWSYY, CDR2 QGS. V lost 4 bases, J lost 4 bases, and 28 bases lay in between. The CDR3 loop spans 19 amino acids. Findings and limits, study-wide: Thymic TRG and TRD repertoires appeared highly polyclonal.

The rearrangement joins TRDV1 to TRDJ1; D remains unclear. The receptor was derived from a girl less than two years old who had congenital heart surgery. The sample taken for sequencing was Vdelta1+ gamma-delta thymocytes from the thymus. Subset denoted: FACS-sorted CD3+ TCRalphabeta- TCRVdelta1+ TCRVdelta2- thymocytes. The DNA of the CDR3 is TGTGCTCTTGGGGGTGGGACCGACTTCGTACGGATCCCCAGCGATAAACTCATCTTT. Protein sequence: CALGGGTDFVRIPSDKLIF.